Included here is one TCR beta chain sequence, with context. Its antigen is still unknown. No much larger clonotype is one base removed from it; base qualities were not supplied. This entry comes from a study of CD8+CD57+ T cells in acquired aplastic anemia (dated 2018 in TCRdb). As for the study more broadly: Extracted DNA from sorted CD4+ and CD8+ cells averaged about 2.9 ug, ranging from roughly 0.17 to 30 ug. CD8+CD57+ expansion was defined as a frequency above the mean frequency observed in healthy subjects. Overall results and qualifications from the work: Although roughly 30 CD8+ CDR3 sequences were shared by patients and controls, these sequences appeared highly expressed in patients and within the immunodominant clones of patients. CD8+ Simpson's diversity did not differ significantly between patients and healthy controls (P=0.060).

Expansion of CD8+CD57+ cells had been shown by flow cytometry in the patients chosen for sequencing. Every patient had a diagnosis of severe acquired aplastic anemia based on International Study of Aplastic Anemia and Agranulocytosis and Camitta criteria. No therapy had been received by the patients at the time of blood sampling. TCR repertoires of sorted CD4+ and CD8+ blood T cells from severe aplastic anemia patients and healthy subjects were deep-sequenced in the study. Patients were enrolled in the USA under clinicaltrials.gov protocols 00001620, 01623167, 00001397, 00071045, 00081523 and 00961064. Ficoll-Paque density gradient centrifugation was used to isolate peripheral blood mononuclear cells. CD4+ and CD8+ T cells were sorted by FACS or magnetic beads before DNA extraction. Genomic DNA served as template for TCR beta VDJ combination and CDR3 sequence profiling. TCR repertoire sequencing was run on an Illumina HiSeq 2000. From the authors' description of their analysis: TRBV/TRBJ rearrangement plots, CDR3 size and DJ length profiles, and Simpson's diversity index were used to assess repertoires. The immunodominant clone was defined as the most abundant DNA sequence in deep sequencing data. CDR3 amino acid sequences were checked for sharing between subjects and were compared against published repertoires and the VDJdb database. Clones were called with MiXCR by TCRdb after fastp trimmed the public reads at Q25, and only in-frame beta chains were retained. Every CDR3 protein is listed once, alongside the most common genes and DNA of its rows. It is TCRdb's table, rather than the study itself, that gives the V and J calls and clone size. This sample holds about half a million distinct CDR3 sequences; around 30% were observed only once. The top ten clones comprise approximately 0.82% of the sample.

From its cysteine to its phenylalanine, the CDR3 spans 18 amino acids. Solely the CDR3 DNA is kept, with 54 bases framed from the first base. Cut back by 5 bases and 5 bases, the V and J ends lie 27 bases apart. From the germline V gene (reference sequence), CDR1 is SGHAT and CDR2 is FQDESV. Sequencing used sorted CD4+, CD8+, or CD8+CD57+ T cells (not recorded which) from PBMCs. This sequence uses TRBV11-1 and TRBJ1-2; a tentative D call is TRBD1 (5 bases match). This TCR derives from a human donor with aplastic anemia. The nucleotide sequence reads TGTGCCAGCAGCGGGGGTCTAAGCGGCACGGGAATCGCTTATGGCTACACCTTC. It encodes CASSGGLSGTGIAYGYTF.